This paragraph covers one TCR beta chain sequence. Its antigen specificity is not known. No clone much larger than this one lies a single base away; base qualities are absent. Library preparation was by the immunoSEQ multiplex PCR assay. In TCRdb, the immuneACCESS table is reduced to in-frame sequences with V and J assigned. These tables do not hold every clone; where another copy was compared, an unresolved V gene accounts for under half, and the others remain unexplained. The sample includes around 150,000 clones, with 89% observed a single time. Of the sample, just under 5% falls within the top ten clones. V loses 3 bases at its end and J loses 4 bases; junction bases beyond the gene matches: 5. The CDR3 measures 14 amino acids from cysteine to phenylalanine. Just the 42-base CDR3 DNA is kept, in frame starting at base 1. CDR1 SEHNR and CDR2 FQNEAQ are derived from the germline V gene (reference sequence).

The sample originates from a study of control samples from healthy donors and cancer patients (dated by TCRdb to the early 2020s). The rearrangement joined TRBV7-9 to TRBJ2-7; TRBD2 fits 8 bases in the junction. The TCR sequence derives from a man in his thirties or forties in good health. The sample taken for sequencing was blood. The encoded CDR3 is CASSFTSGGYEQYF. The nucleotides read TGTGCCAGCAGCTTCACTAGCGGAGGATACGAGCAGTACTTC.